These 16 T cell receptor beta chains originate from one sample sequenced in a study of T cells in Graves' hyperthyroidism and ophthalmopathy. Using RNA transcripts as the source, TCR beta CDR3 regions were amplified. RT-PCR in the first round (using the HTBI primer set) targeted the TCR CDR3. Via MiXCR, TCRdb re-called the multiplex PCR reads, giving one row per CDR3 protein. Found here are about 520,000 distinct CDR3 sequences, about 24% of them singletons; the top ten hold about 11%. The sample comprised blood. These receptors were obtained from a woman aged 25 to 39 with Graves' ophthalmopathy.

This rearrangement joins TRBV19 to TRBJ2-5; D remains ambiguous. V lost 1 base and J 0 bases, leaving 6 bases between the germline ends. CDR3 length: 14 amino acids. Germline V lookup: CDR1 LNHDA, CDR2 SQIVND (reference sequence). CDR3 sequence (DNA): TGTGCCAGTAGTATAGGACAAGACCAAGAGACCCAGTACTTC. Amino acid sequence: CASSIGQDQETQYF.

This clonotype was detected ten times or more. The rearrangement links TRBV20-1 to TRBJ2-2; no clear D. CDR3 length equals 14 residues. Germline values: CDR1 DFQATT, CDR2 SNEGSKA (reference sequence). Trimming shortened V by 0 bases and J by 1 base, and 6 bases separated the two germline ends. The DNA for the CDR3 is TGCAGTGCTAGAGATTCTAAGAACACCGGGGAGCTGTTTTTT. It yields the protein CSARDSKNTGELFF.

The CDR3 DNA reads as TGTGCCAGCAGCTTCAGGGGCCATCGGACCCAGTACTTC. It encodes CASSFRGHRTQYF. This chain connects TRBV7-9 to TRBJ2-5; D might be TRBD1 (6 bases). The V gene's germline CDR1 is SEHNR and CDR2 FQNEAQ (reference sequence). Between the trimmed V and J ends, which lost 3 bases and 7 bases, there was a span of 12 bases. CDR3 length: 13 residues.

This clonotype showed up many times. The chain joins TRBV20-1 to TRBJ1-5; no clear D gene. The V and J ends lost 6 bases and 4 bases respectively, with 13 bases between them. CDR1 is DFQATT and CDR2 is SNEGSKA in the germline V gene (reference sequence). This CDR3 region has 13 residues. CDR3 in DNA: TGCAGTGCGGGCAATTCTGGGAATCAGCCCCAGCATTTT. Protein sequence: CSAGNSGNQPQHF.

This clonotype has a handful of counts. CDR3 nucleotides: TGCAGCGTTGAGGGACAGGGGCAAGAGACCCAGTACTTC. This encodes CSVEGQGQETQYF. The chain links TRBV29-1 to TRBJ2-5; the match to TRBD1 covers 10 bases. This CDR3 has 13 amino acids. V lost 3 bases to trimming and J lost 2 bases; unmatched junction nucleotides: 0. Germline assignment: CDR1 SQVTM and CDR2 ANQGSEA. The variable domain in full, with the rest retrieved from reference TRBV29-1 and TRBJ2-5, is SAVISQKPSRDICQRGTSLTIQCQVDSQVTMMFWYRQQPGQSLTLIATANQGSEATYESGFVIDKFPISRPNLTFSTLTVSNMSPEDSSIYLCSVEGQGQETQYFGPGTRLLVL.

This clonotype was found many times. The V gene is TRBV6-2 or TRBV6-3, the J gene TRBJ2-2, with D possibly matching TRBD2 (6 bases). This CDR3 has 14 amino acids. Trimming cost V 8 bases and J 0 bases, with 10 bases left between them. In germline, CDR1 is MNHEY, CDR2 SVGEGT. The CDR3 spells CASRRDSNTGELFF. For the CDR3, the DNA is TGTGCCAGCCGACGGGACTCGAACACCGGGGAGCTGTTTTTT.

In this sample, this clonotype turned up a few times. The J gene is TRBJ2-5, the V gene TRBV29-1, with D unclear. This CDR3 has 11 residues. Trimming cost V 7 bases and J 4 bases, with 10 bases left between them. The germline V gene encodes CDR1 SQVTM and CDR2 ANQGSEA. CDR3 loop: CSALCPETQYF. Written as DNA, the CDR3 is TGCAGCGCTTTATGTCCAGAGACCCAGTACTTC.

This clonotype was detected ten times or more. This sequence joins TRBV11-2 and TRBJ1-3; D possibly corresponds to TRBD1 (5 bases). The CDR3 is 15 amino acids. Trimming removed 5 bases from V and 0 bases from J, with 11 bases in between. Germline loops: CDR1 SGHAT, CDR2 FQNNGV. The CDR3 spells CASSPRQSSGNTIYF. The CDR3 nucleotides are TGTGCCAGCAGCCCCAGACAGAGCTCTGGAAACACCATATATTTT.

This clonotype was seen repeatedly, ten times or more. This chain uses TRBV6-2 or TRBV6-3 with TRBJ2-7; D gene uncertain. Germline V gene data show CDR1 as MNHEY and CDR2 as SVGEGT. The CDR3 totals 12 residues. Trimming took off 2 bases at V and 7 bases at J, with 9 bases between the two ends. CDR3 amino acids: CASSYALREQYF. CDR3 bases: TGTGCCAGCAGTTACGCTCTGCGGGAGCAGTACTTC.

The chain joins TRBV19 to TRBJ1-2; 7 bases are a match to TRBD1. Trimming took 7 bases from V and 0 from J; bases not matched to a gene: 11. The germline gives CDR1 LNHDA, CDR2 SQIVND (reference sequence). The CDR3 is made up of 16 amino acids. The CDR3 region has the DNA TGTGCCAGTAACGGACCCGGACAGGCGTCTAACTATGGCTACACCTTC. This encodes CASNGPGQASNYGYTF.

The chain combines TRBV7-6 with TRBJ2-7; TRBD2 matches 8 bases. Germline V gives CDR1 SGHVS, CDR2 FNYEAQ. The ends lost 6 bases at V and 5 bases at J; junction bases unmatched: 12. CDR3 length equals 15 residues. The CDR3 coding sequence is TGTGCCAGCAGTCCCGGGGGGGGCCTGGCTGACGAGCAGTACTTC. Translation gives CASSPGGGLADEQYF.

In its sample, this clonotype was seen many times. The chain links TRBV5-1 to TRBJ1-1, with TRBD1 matching over 9 bases. CDR1 SGHRS and CDR2 YFSETQ come from the germline V gene. Trimming at V came to 5 bases and at J to 4 bases, leaving 12 bases not matched to a gene. CDR3 length: 16 residues. The CDR3 loop reads CASRYTGTGRSTEAFF. The DNA for the CDR3 is TGCGCCAGCAGATATACCGGGACAGGGAGGAGCACTGAAGCTTTCTTT. Supplemented by reference TRBV5-1 and TRBJ1-1, the full variable domain reads KAGVTQTPRYLIKTRGQQVTLSCSPISGHRSVSWYQQTPGQGLQFLFEYFSETQRNKGNFPGRFSGRQFSNSRSEMNVSTLELGDSALYLCASRYTGTGRSTEAFFGQGTRLTVV.

The genes are TRBV15 and TRBJ1-2; the match to TRBD1 covers 10 bases. The CDR3 totals 15 residues. Germline CDR1 is LNHNV and CDR2 is YYDKDF (reference sequence). The trim removed 1 base at V and 7 bases at J, leaving 6 bases unmatched. The CDR3 nucleotides are TGTGCCACCAGCAGAGTTCGAGGGACAGGGGCTGGCTACACCTTC. Its protein is CATSRVRGTGAGYTF. The complete variable domain, with remaining parts taken from reference TRBV15 and TRBJ1-2, reads DAMVIQNPRYQVTQFGKPVTLSCSQTLNHNVMYWYQQKSSQAPKLLFHYYDKDFNNEADTPDNFQSRRPNTSFCFLDIRSPGLGDTAMYLCATSRVRGTGAGYTFGSGTRLTVV.

This chain joins TRBV6-2 or TRBV6-3 and TRBJ2-7; 7 nucleotides line up with TRBD1. Germline values: CDR1 MNHEY, CDR2 SVGEGT. J lost 4 bases, V lost 11 bases, and 11 bases had no gene match. The CDR3 runs 13 residues. CDR3 loop: CAANRGGRYEQYF. As DNA, the CDR3 is TGTGCCGCAAACCGAGGGGGCAGATACGAGCAGTACTTC.

This clonotype has ten or more counts. The V and J genes are TRBV3-1 and TRBJ1-1; tentative D call: TRBD1 (6 bases). With 1 base removed from V and 10 bases from J, the gap between germline ends came to 16 bases. The germline gives CDR1 LGHDT, CDR2 YNNKEL (reference sequence). The CDR3 has 14 amino acids. The CDR3 is CASSQAQGISGAFF. The CDR3 bases are TGTGCCAGCAGCCAAGCCCAGGGGATTTCGGGAGCTTTCTTT. Full variable domain (remainder filled in from reference TRBV3-1 and TRBJ1-1): DTAVSQTPKYLVTQMGNDKSIKCEQNLGHDTMYWYKQDSKKFLKIMFSYNNKELIINETVPNRFSPKSPDKAHLNLHINSLELGDSAVYFCASSQAQGISGAFFGQGTRLTVV.

The chain carries TRBV25-1 and TRBJ2-7; D is ambiguous. Between the trimmed V and J ends, which lost 3 bases and 1 base, there was a span of 7 bases. Germline CDR1 reads MGHDK; CDR2 reads SYGVNS. The CDR3 is 13 residues long. Here the CDR3 reads CASSDSGSYEQYF. The CDR3, as DNA: TGTGCCAGCAGTGATTCCGGGTCCTACGAGCAGTACTTC.